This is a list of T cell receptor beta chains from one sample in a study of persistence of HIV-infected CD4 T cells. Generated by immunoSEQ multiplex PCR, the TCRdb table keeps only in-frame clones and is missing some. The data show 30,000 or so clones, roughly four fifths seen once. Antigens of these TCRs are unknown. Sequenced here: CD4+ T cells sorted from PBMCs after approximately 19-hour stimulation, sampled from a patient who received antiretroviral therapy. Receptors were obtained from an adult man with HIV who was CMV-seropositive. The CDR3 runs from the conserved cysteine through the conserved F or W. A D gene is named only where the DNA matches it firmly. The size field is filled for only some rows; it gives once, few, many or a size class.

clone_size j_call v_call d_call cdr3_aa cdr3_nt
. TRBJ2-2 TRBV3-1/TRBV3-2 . CASSHPGNTGELFF TGCGCCAGCAGCCATCCGGGAAACACCGGGGAGCTGTTTTTT
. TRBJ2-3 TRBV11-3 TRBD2 CASSFNGGLAGFGTQYF TGTGCCAGCAGCTTCAATGGCGGACTAGCGGGGTTTGGTACGCAGTATTTT
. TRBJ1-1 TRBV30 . CAWSVRLGFLLAEAFF TGTGCCTGGAGTGTACGGTTGGGGTTCTTACTAGCTGAAGCTTTCTTT
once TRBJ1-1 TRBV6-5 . CASSYRPLNTEAFF TGTGCCAGCAGTTACAGGCCCCTGAACACTGAAGCTTTCTTT
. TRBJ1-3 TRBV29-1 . CSVIPSSDRSSGNTIYF TGCAGCGTTATACCCTCCTCGGACCGGAGCTCTGGAAACACCATATATTTT
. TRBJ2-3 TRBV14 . CASSQDYWGTDTQYF TGTGCCAGCAGCCAAGACTACTGGGGCACAGATACGCAGTATTTT
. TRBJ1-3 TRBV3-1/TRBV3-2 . CASSQWTVTGNTIYF TGTGCCAGCAGCCAGTGGACAGTAACTGGAAACACCATATATTTT
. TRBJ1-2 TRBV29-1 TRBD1 CSVEGHRGQLNYGYTF TGCAGCGTTGAAGGGCACAGGGGGCAGTTGAACTATGGCTACACCTTC
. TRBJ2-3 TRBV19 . CASTIGGGRRDTQYF TGTGCCAGTACCATAGGCGGGGGCCGAAGGGATACGCAGTATTTT
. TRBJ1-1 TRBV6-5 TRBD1 CASSYGGTGGTEAFF TGTGCCAGCAGTTACGGAGGAACAGGGGGTACTGAAGCTTTCTTT
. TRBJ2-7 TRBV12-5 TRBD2 CASGKAGFYEQYF TGTGCTAGTGGCAAAGCGGGGTTCTACGAGCAGTACTTC
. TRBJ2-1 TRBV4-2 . CASSQDPMAGHHEQFF TGTGCCAGCAGCCAAGACCCGATGGCAGGGCACCATGAGCAGTTCTTC
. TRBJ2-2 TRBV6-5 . CASSYMDNRNTGELFF TGTGCCAGCAGTTACATGGATAATAGAAACACCGGGGAGCTGTTTTTT
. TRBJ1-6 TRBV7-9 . CATSGDGNSPLHF TGTGCCACGAGTGGGGACGGTAATTCACCCCTCCACTTT
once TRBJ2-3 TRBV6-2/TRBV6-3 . CASSRDLTDTQYF TGTGCCAGCAGTCGGGACCTCACAGATACGCAGTATTTT
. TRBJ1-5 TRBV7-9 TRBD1 CASSLGDSRNQPQHF TGTGCCAGCAGCTTAGGGGACAGTCGCAATCAGCCCCAGCATTTT
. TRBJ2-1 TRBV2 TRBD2 CASSLLAGQFF TGTGCCAGCAGTCTTCTAGCGGGGCAGTTCTTC
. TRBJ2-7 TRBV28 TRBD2 CASSLGRAGGSYEQYF TGTGCCAGCAGTTTAGGGCGGGCGGGGGGATCCTACGAGCAGTACTTC
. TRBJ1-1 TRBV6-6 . CASSYGSTTEAFF TGTGCCAGCAGTTACGGTAGCACGACTGAAGCTTTCTTT
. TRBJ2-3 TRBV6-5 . CASSTGNPPTQYF TGTGCCAGCAGTACCGGGAATCCCCCTACGCAGTATTTT
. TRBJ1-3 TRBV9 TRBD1 CASSVEGTGGNTIYF TGTGCCAGCAGCGTAGAGGGGACAGGGGGAAACACCATATATTTT
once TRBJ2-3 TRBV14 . CASSGFSSTDTQYF TGTGCCAGCAGCGGTTTCTCTAGCACAGATACGCAGTATTTT
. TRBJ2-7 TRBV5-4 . CASSLGNSDEQYF TGTGCCAGCAGCTTGGGTAATTCAGACGAGCAGTACTTC
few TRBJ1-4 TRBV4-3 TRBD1 CASSRFLTGTGINEKLFF TGCGCCAGCAGCCGATTCCTGACCGGGACAGGGATTAATGAAAAACTGTTTTTT
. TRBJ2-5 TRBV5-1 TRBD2 CASSLAGSGAQETQYF TGCGCCAGCAGCTTGGCTGGTAGCGGGGCGCAAGAGACCCAGTACTTC
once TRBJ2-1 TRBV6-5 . CASSREVSYNEQFF TGTGCCAGCAGTAGAGAAGTTTCCTACAATGAGCAGTTCTTC
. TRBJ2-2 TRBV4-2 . CASSHPSGSTGELFF TGTGCCAGCAGCCACCCAAGCGGTTCGACCGGGGAGCTGTTTTTT
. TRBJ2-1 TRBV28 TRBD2 CASSQTGLAGGLGSYNEQFF TGTGCCAGCAGCCAAACCGGACTAGCGGGGGGACTAGGCTCCTACAATGAGCAGTTCTTC
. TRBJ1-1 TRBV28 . CASRYTRGGTEAFF TGTGCCAGCAGGTATACCAGAGGGGGGACTGAAGCTTTCTTT
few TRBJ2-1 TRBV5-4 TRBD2 CASSLRWRGIYNEQFF TGTGCCAGCAGCCTTCGGTGGCGGGGGATCTACAATGAGCAGTTCTTC
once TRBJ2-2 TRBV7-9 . CASSFQSLAGELFF TGTGCCAGCAGCTTCCAAAGTCTCGCCGGGGAGCTGTTTTTT
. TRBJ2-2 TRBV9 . CASTFSNTGELFF TGTGCCAGCACTTTCTCGAACACCGGGGAGCTGTTTTTT
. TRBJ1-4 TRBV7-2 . CASSFSGGANEKLFF TGTGCCAGCAGCTTTTCGGGGGGAGCTAATGAAAAACTGTTTTTT
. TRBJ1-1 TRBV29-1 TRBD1 CSVRRDSPPRGAFF TGCAGCGTTCGCCGGGACAGTCCTCCCCGGGGAGCTTTCTTT
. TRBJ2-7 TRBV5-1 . CASSLEVRTDPYEQYF TGCGCCAGCAGCTTGGAGGTTCGGACAGACCCCTACGAGCAGTACTTC
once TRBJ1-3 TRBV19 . CASSPRSSSGNTIYF TGTGCCAGTAGTCCCCGGTCGAGCTCTGGAAACACCATATATTTT
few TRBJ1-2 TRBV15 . CATSRDLLLYGYTF TGTGCCACCAGCAGAGATCTCCTCCTCTATGGCTACACCTTC
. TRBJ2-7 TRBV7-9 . CASSPSTGTKSSYEQYF TGTGCCAGCAGCCCTTCAACCGGGACGAAGAGCTCCTACGAGCAGTACTTC
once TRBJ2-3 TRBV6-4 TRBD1 CASSKRTGGTDTQYF TGTGCCAGCAGTAAGAGGACAGGGGGTACAGATACGCAGTATTTT
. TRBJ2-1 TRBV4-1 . CASRLTDSSYNEQFF TGCGCCAGCAGACTCACGGATAGCTCCTACAATGAGCAGTTCTTC
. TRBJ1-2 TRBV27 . CATTGRDGYTF TGTGCCACCACCGGCCGGGATGGCTACACCTTC
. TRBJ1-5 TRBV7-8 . CASSPGGLQFNQPQHF TGTGCCAGCAGCCCCGGGGGACTTCAATTCAATCAGCCCCAGCATTTT
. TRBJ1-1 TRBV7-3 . CASSLLRHTEAFF TGTGCCAGCAGCTTACTGAGGCACACTGAAGCTTTCTTT
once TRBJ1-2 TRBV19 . CASRPPGFSYGYTF TGTGCCAGTAGACCTCCTGGGTTCTCCTATGGCTACACCTTC
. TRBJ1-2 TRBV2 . CASNQGMPNYGYTF TGTGCCAGCAATCAGGGGATGCCTAACTATGGCTACACCTTC
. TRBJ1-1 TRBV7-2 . CASGNSYTEAFF TGTGCCAGCGGGAACAGTTACACTGAAGCTTTCTTT
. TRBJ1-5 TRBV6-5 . CASGNNQPQHF TGTGCCAGCGGTAATAATCAGCCCCAGCATTTT
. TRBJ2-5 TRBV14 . CASSQDRPGSSQETQYF TGTGCCAGCAGCCAAGATAGACCGGGATCGTCGCAAGAGACCCAGTACTTC
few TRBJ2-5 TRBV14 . CASSRNFQGKETQYF TGTGCCAGCAGCCGAAACTTTCAGGGAAAAGAGACCCAGTACTTC
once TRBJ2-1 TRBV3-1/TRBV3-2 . CASSRLGGSYNEQFF TGTGCCAGCAGCCGGCTAGGGGGCTCCTACAATGAGCAGTTCTTC
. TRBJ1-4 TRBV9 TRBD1 CASSTGTANEKLFF TGTGCCAGCAGCACCGGGACAGCTAATGAAAAACTGTTTTTT
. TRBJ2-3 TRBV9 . CASSIRPGDTQYF TGTGCCAGCAGCATCCGACCCGGAGATACGCAGTATTTT
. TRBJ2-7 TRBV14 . CASSPRTAGEQYF TGTGCCAGCAGCCCGAGGACAGCTGGCGAGCAGTACTTC
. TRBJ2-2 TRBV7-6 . CASSLGNTGELFF TGTGCCAGCAGCTTAGGGAACACCGGGGAGCTGTTTTTT
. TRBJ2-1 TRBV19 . CASSLHRSTEQFF TGTGCCAGTAGTCTTCACCGCTCCACTGAGCAGTTCTTC